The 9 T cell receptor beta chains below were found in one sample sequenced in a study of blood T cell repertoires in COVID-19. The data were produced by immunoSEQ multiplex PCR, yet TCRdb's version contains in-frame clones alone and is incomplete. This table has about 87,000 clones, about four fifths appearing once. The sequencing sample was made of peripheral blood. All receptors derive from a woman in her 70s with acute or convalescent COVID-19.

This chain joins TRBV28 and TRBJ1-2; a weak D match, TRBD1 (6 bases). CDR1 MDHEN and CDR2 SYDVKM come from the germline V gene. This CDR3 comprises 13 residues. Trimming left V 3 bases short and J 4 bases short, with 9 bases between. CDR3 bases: TGTGCCAGCAGTTTCCAACAGGGCTATGGCTACACCTTC. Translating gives CASSFQQGYGYTF.

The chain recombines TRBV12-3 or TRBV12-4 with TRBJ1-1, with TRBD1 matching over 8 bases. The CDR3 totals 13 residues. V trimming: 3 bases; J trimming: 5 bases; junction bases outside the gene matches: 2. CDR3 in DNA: TGTGCCAGCAGTTTTGGACAGGGAACTGAAGCTTTCTTT. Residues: CASSFGQGTEAFF.

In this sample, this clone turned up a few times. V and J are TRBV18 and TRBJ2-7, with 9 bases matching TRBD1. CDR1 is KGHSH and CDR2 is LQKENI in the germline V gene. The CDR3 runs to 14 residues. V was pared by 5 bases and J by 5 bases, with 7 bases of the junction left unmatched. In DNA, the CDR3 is TGTGCCAGCTCAGAACGGGACAGGGCGGACGAGCAGTACTTC. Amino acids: CASSERDRADEQYF. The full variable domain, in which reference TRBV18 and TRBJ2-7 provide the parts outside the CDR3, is NAGVMQNPRHLVRRRGQEARLRCSPMKGHSHVYWYRQLPEEGLKFMVYLQKENIIDESGMPKERFSAEFPKEGPSILRIQQVVRGDSAAYFCASSERDRADEQYFGPGTRLTVT.

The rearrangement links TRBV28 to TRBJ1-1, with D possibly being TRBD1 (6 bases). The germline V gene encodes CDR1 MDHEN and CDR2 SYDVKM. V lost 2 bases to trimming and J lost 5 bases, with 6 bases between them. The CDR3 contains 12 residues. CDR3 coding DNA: TGTGCCAGCAGTTTAAGGGGGACTGAAGCTTTCTTT. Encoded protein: CASSLRGTEAFF.

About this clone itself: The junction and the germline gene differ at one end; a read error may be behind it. CDR3: CASSPTGYNGELFF. The DNA for the CDR3 is TGTGCTAGCAGCCCCACGGGATACAACGGGGAGCTGTTTTTT. The gene calls are TRBV7-7 and TRBJ2-2, with a weak D call TRBD2 (5 bases). In germline, CDR1 is SSHAT, CDR2 FNYEAQ (reference sequence). The CDR3 is 14 residues long.

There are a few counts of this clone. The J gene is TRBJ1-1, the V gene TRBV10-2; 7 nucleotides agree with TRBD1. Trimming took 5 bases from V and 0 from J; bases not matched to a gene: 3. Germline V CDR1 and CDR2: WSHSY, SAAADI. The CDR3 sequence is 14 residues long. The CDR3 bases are TGCGCCAGCAGTTTACAGGGGATGAACACTGAAGCTTTCTTT. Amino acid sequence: CASSLQGMNTEAFF.

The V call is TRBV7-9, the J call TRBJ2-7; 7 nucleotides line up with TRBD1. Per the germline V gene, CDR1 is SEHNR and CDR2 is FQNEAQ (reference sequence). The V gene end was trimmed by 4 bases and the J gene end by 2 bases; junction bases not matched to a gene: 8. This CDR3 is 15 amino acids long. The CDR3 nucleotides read TGTGCCAGCAGCTCCGTTACAGGGGACACCTACGAGCAGTACTTC. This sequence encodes CASSSVTGDTYEQYF.

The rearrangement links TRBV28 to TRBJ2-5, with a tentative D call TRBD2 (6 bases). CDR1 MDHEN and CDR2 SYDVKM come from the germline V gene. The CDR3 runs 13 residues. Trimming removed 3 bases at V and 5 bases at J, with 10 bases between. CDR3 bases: TGTGCCAGCAGTTTCCAGGGACTGGAGACCCAGTACTTC. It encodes CASSFQGLETQYF. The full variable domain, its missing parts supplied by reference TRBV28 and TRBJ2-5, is DVKVTQSSRYLVKRTGEKVFLECVQDMDHENMFWYRQDPGLGLRLIYFSYDVKMKEKGDIPEGYSVSREKKERFSLILESASTNQTSMYLCASSFQGLETQYFGPGTRLLVL.

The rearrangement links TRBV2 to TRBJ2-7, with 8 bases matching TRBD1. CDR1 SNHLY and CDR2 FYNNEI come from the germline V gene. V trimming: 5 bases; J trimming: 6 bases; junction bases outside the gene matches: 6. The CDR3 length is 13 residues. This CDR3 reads CASSQDRAAEQYF. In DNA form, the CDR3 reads TGTGCCAGCAGTCAGGACAGGGCTGCCGAGCAGTACTTC.